Below are 2 T cell receptor beta chains sequenced from a single sample in a study of Graves' ophthalmopathy and Graves' hyperthyroidism. RNA served as the template for amplifying TCR beta CDR3 regions. The first round was an RT-PCR with HTBI primers, and the second round was a multiplex PCR. TCRdb recomputed calls from the multiplex PCR reads with MiXCR, one row per CDR3 protein. The top ten clones hold more than 35% of a sample with roughly 230,000 distinct CDR3 sequences, around a fifth of them seen once. Sequences were obtained from peripheral blood. These receptors were collected from a woman between 45 and 65 years old with Graves' ophthalmopathy.

The rearrangement joins TRBV2 to TRBJ2-7, with 7 bases fitting TRBD1. This CDR3 is 17 amino acids long. V shed 4 bases, J shed 4 bases, and the junction held 16 bases outside the gene matches. Germline V gene sequence: CDR1 SNHLY, CDR2 FYNNEI. In DNA, the CDR3 is TGTGCCAGCAGTGGGGCAGGGGGAGATATCGGGATATACGAGCAGTACTTC. As protein: CASSGAGGDIGIYEQYF.

This clonotype was counted at least ten times. V usage is TRBV7-6 and J usage is TRBJ1-2; D might be TRBD1 (6 bases). Germline loops: CDR1 SGHVS, CDR2 FNYEAQ. V was trimmed by 5 bases and J by 6 bases, leaving 16 bases between them. The CDR3 is 14 amino acids. The CDR3 spells CASSQTGSGDGYTF. CDR3 nucleotides: TGTGCCAGCAGCCAAACAGGGTCGGGGGATGGCTACACCTTC.